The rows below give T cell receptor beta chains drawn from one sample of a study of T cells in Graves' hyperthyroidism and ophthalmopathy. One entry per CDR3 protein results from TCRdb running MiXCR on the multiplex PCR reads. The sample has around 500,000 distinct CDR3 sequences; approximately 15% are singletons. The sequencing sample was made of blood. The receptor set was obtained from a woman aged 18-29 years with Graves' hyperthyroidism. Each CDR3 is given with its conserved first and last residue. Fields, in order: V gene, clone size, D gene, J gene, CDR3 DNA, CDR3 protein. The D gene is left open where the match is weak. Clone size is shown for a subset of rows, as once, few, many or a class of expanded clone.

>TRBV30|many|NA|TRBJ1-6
TGTGCCTGGACGGCCGACGGGGATTCACCCCTCCACTTT
CAWTADGDSPLHF
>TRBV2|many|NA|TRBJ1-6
TGTGCCAGCACTACCGACAGCCGGGGTGATAATTCACCCCTCCACTTT
CASTTDSRGDNSPLHF
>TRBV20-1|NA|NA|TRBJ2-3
TGCAGTGCTAGAGAAGTTGCTAGCACAGATACGCAGTATTTT
CSAREVASTDTQYF
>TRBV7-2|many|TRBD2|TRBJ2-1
TGTGCCAGCAGCTTAGTTGGAGCGGGAGTCGCGCAGTTCTTC
CASSLVGAGVAQFF
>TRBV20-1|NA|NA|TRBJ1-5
TGCAGTGCGTGGGATAGCAATCAGCCCCAGCATTTT
CSAWDSNQPQHF
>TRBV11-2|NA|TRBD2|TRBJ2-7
TGTGCCAGCAGCTTAGTATCCCCGAGGAGCGGGAGTCTTGAGTACGAGCAGTACTTC
CASSLVSPRSGSLEYEQYF
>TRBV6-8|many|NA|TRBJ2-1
TGTGCCAGCAGTCCTGGAACTACTGGGGGCAGTCGGGGGGAGACCAACAATGAGCAGTTCTTC
CASSPGTTGGSRGETNNEQFF
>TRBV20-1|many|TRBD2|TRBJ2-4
TGCAGTGCTAGAGATGTTGGTACTAGCGGGAGTTATCTAGCCAAAAACATTCAGTACTTC
CSARDVGTSGSYLAKNIQYF
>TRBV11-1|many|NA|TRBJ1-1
TGTGCCAGCAGCTTACCCGCTAACACTGAAGCTTTCTTT
CASSLPANTEAFF
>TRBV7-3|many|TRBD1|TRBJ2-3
TGTGCCAGCAGCTGGACAGGGGAGGTCACAGATACGCAGTATTTT
CASSWTGEVTDTQYF
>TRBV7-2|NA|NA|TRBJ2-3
TGTGCCAGCAGCCGAGGAGGGGACCCAGGCACAGATACGCAGTATTTT
CASSRGGDPGTDTQYF
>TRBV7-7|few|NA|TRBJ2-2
TGTGCTAGCAGCTCCGGAGGGGGAACACCGAACACCGGGGAGCTGTTTTTT
CASSSGGGTPNTGELFF
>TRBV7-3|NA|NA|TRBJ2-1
TGTGCCAGCAGCTCTTCTAGAGCATCATACAATGAGCAGTTCTTC
CASSSSRASYNEQFF
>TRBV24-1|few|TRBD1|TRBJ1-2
TGTGCCACCAGTGATGGGACAGGGTATGGCTACACCTTC
CATSDGTGYGYTF
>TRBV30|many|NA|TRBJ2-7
TGTGCCGGAACGAGCGGATCAGCCTACGAGCAGTACTTC
CAGTSGSAYEQYF
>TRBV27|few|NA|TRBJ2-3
TGTGCCAGCAGCCTCTTCGGGACCAGCACAGATACGCAGTATTTT
CASSLFGTSTDTQYF
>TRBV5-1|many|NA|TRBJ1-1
TGCGCCAGCAGCTGGGGAGGCATCATGAACACTGAAGCTTTCTTT
CASSWGGIMNTEAFF
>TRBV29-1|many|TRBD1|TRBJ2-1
TGCAGCGTTGTTGGCAGGGGGTATGAGCAGTTCTTC
CSVVGRGYEQFF
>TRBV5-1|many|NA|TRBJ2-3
TGCGCCAGCAGCTTGGAGGTTCGCACAGATACGCAGTATTTT
CASSLEVRTDTQYF
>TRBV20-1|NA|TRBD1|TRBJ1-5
TGCAGTGCTAGAGAGAGGGGACAGGGAAGCCAGCCCCAGCATTTT
CSARERGQGSQPQHF